The 27 T cell receptor beta chains listed next were all sequenced from one sample in a study of blood T cells in healthy people across ages. A J-beta primer mix and a sample-barcoded 5' primer were used in a second PCR of about 6 to 12 cycles. TCRdb re-analysed the 5' RACE reads in MiXCR, keeping a single row per CDR3 protein. The sample includes about 2 million distinct CDR3 sequences, around half seen only once; the top ten take over 2%. The sequenced sample consisted of blood. The source of these receptors is a woman aged 40 to 50 in good health.

The chain links TRBV14 to TRBJ2-5; perhaps TRBD2 as D (5 bases). The tail of the sequence fits TRBJ2-1 better, so the J call may be wrong. This CDR3 is built from 16 residues. CDR1 and CDR2 from the germline V gene are SGHDN and FVKESK. The CDR3 reads CASSESLASAQETQFF. The CDR3 DNA is TGTGCCAGCAGCGAGTCGCTAGCCAGCGCACAAGAGACCCAGTTCTTC.

The V call is TRBV9, the J call TRBJ2-3, with TRBD2 matching 11 bases. Per the germline V gene, CDR1 is SGDLS and CDR2 is YYNGEE. The trim removed 2 bases at V and 5 bases at J, leaving 10 bases unmatched. This CDR3 spans 17 amino acids. CDR3 in DNA: TGTGCCAGCAGCGTCCACCGACTAGCGGGGAGGAGAGATACGCAGTATTTT. Protein: CASSVHRLAGRRDTQYF.

This clonotype has just a few counts. The J gene is TRBJ2-4, the V gene TRBV6-2 or TRBV6-3, with D possibly matching TRBD1 (6 bases). CDR1 and CDR2 (germline): MNHEY, SVGEGT. This CDR3 has 15 residues. Trimming pared 4 bases from V and 8 bases from J, leaving 18 bases between. The CDR3: CASSLVQGRGDIQYF. In DNA form, the CDR3 reads TGTGCCAGCAGTTTGGTCCAGGGCAGGGGTGACATTCAGTACTTC.

The rearrangement links TRBV29-1 to TRBJ1-5; D is unclear. The germline V and J ends were trimmed by 6 bases and 2 bases, with 11 bases remaining between them. Germline CDR1 SQVTM, CDR2 ANQGSEA. The CDR3 spans 13 residues. CDR3 loop: CSVPGEGNQPQHF. The CDR3 DNA reads TGCAGCGTGCCAGGTGAGGGCAATCAGCCCCAGCATTTT.

The gene calls are TRBV27 and TRBJ1-2; D unclear. The V end was cut by 8 bases, the J end by 3 bases, with 25 bases between. Per germline, CDR1 MNHEY and CDR2 SMNVEV (reference sequence). CDR3 length: 17 amino acids. Here the CDR3 DNA reads TGTGCCAGCTCTCCAACGGGTACCGAGACCCCCTACTATGGCTACACCTTC. This encodes CASSPTGTETPYYGYTF.

The chain is built from TRBV7-2 and TRBJ2-4; weak D call: TRBD2 (6 bases). V shed 4 bases and J shed 15 bases, with 22 bases lying between them. The CDR3 consists of 14 residues. From germline, CDR1 is SGHTA and CDR2 FQGNSA. CDR3 protein: CASSSPGRTGPWYF. The CDR3 DNA is TGTGCCAGCAGCTCCCCAGGGAGGACTGGCCCTTGGTACTTC. Full variable domain (missing parts from reference TRBV7-2 and TRBJ2-4): GAGVSQSPSNKVTEKGKDVELRCDPISGHTALYWYRQSLGQGLEFLIYFQGNSAPDKSGLPSDRFSAERTGGSVSTLTIQRTQQEDSAVYLCASSSPGRTGPWYFGAGTRLSVL.

The chain has TRBV20-1 and TRBJ2-2; TRBD2 matches 9 bases. V trimming: 4 bases; J trimming: 0 bases; junction bases outside the gene matches: 6. The CDR3 consists of 16 residues. Germline values: CDR1 DFQATT, CDR2 SNEGSKA (reference sequence). The CDR3 spells CSATMWTSANTGELFF. The DNA of the CDR3 is TGCAGTGCTACAATGTGGACTAGCGCGAACACCGGGGAGCTGTTTTTT.

The chain is built from TRBV28 and TRBJ2-1; 8 nucleotides match TRBD1. The trim removed 7 bases at V and 8 bases at J, leaving 13 bases unmatched. This CDR3 spans 15 amino acids. The V gene's germline CDR1 is MDHEN and CDR2 SYDVKM. The CDR3: CASKSTGAVSDEQFF. Written as DNA, the CDR3 is TGTGCCAGCAAATCGACAGGGGCGGTCTCCGATGAGCAGTTCTTC.

The CDR3 sequence is CSASTRGTEAFF. DNA of the CDR3: TGCAGTGCCTCGACTAGGGGCACTGAAGCTTTCTTT. This chain connects TRBV20-1 to TRBJ1-1; weak D call: TRBD1 (5 bases). This CDR3 has 12 amino acids. V gave up 6 bases and J gave up 4 bases, with 12 bases separating them. Germline V gene lookup returns CDR1 DFQATT and CDR2 SNEGSKA (reference sequence).

The V gene is TRBV20-1, the J gene TRBJ2-4; D might be TRBD2 (5 bases). Germline V lookup: CDR1 DFQATT, CDR2 SNEGSKA (reference sequence). Trimming stripped 5 bases from V and 13 bases from J, with 24 bases between. The CDR3 contains 14 residues. In DNA form, the CDR3 reads TGCAGTGCTTCCCTAGCTCTAGCTCGGGTTGAGCAGTACTTC. Amino acids: CSASLALARVEQYF.

This clonotype was picked up a small number of times. This chain connects TRBV18 to TRBJ2-3; D unresolved. Germline CDR1 and CDR2: KGHSH and LQKENI. The CDR3 spans 15 residues. V dropped 2 bases and J dropped 4 bases, with 13 bases sitting between them. DNA for the CDR3: TGTGCCAGCTCACCAGACAACACCTCCCCAGATACGCAGTATTTT. Its protein is CASSPDNTSPDTQYF.

V and J are TRBV10-3 and TRBJ2-5; D may be TRBD1 (6 bases). Germline CDR1 reads ENHRY; CDR2 reads SYGVKD. The CDR3 has 14 residues. V lost 3 bases and J lost 5, with 13 bases in between. The CDR3 protein is CAISDYRATETQYF. In nucleotides, the CDR3 is TGTGCCATCAGTGATTACAGGGCAACGGAGACCCAGTACTTC.

This chain joins TRBV4-3 and TRBJ2-7; D is ambiguous. V lost 0 bases and J lost 2, with 14 bases in between. This CDR3 spans 16 amino acids. Germline V gene sequence: CDR1 LGHNA, CDR2 YSLEER. This CDR3 is CASSQELEPLPYEQYF. The CDR3 DNA reads TGCGCCAGCAGCCAAGAGTTAGAACCTTTACCCTACGAGCAGTACTTC.

This clonotype was detected only a few times. V is TRBV20-1 and J is TRBJ1-2; TRBD1 aligns across 7 bases. The germline V gene has CDR1 DFQATT and CDR2 SNEGSKA (reference sequence). This CDR3 has 15 residues. V was clipped by 6 bases and J by 1 base; unmatched bases: 11. CDR3 residues: CSAERDSPLNYGYTF. CDR3 sequence (DNA): TGCAGTGCGGAGAGGGACAGCCCCCTTAACTATGGCTACACCTTC.

A word on this clonotype: The conserved final phenylalanine or tryptophan is absent from the CDR3, which likely points to a read error. The rearrangement links TRBV5-1 to TRBJ2-5; 7 nucleotides agree with TRBD1. Germline values: CDR1 SGHRS, CDR2 YFSETQ. This CDR3 spans 15 amino acids. The DNA of the CDR3 is TGCGCCGGCAGCTTCACGGGACAGTCCCAAGAGACCCAGTACCTC. Amino acids: CAGSFTGQSQETQYL.

A note on this clonotype: A junction end diverges from the germline sequence, so it may reflect a read error. The chain employs TRBV6-2 or TRBV6-3 and TRBJ2-1, with 7 bases aligning to TRBD1. Germline V gene sequence: CDR1 MNHEY, CDR2 SVGEGT. The CDR3 totals 14 residues. CDR3 region: CASSKQGSHNEQFF. The CDR3, as DNA: TGTGCTAGCAGCAAACAGGGGTCGCACAATGAGCAGTTCTTC.

The V gene is TRBV24-1, the J gene TRBJ2-6; the D is unclear. V was cut by 3 bases and J by 0 bases, with 8 bases left in between. The germline gives CDR1 KGHDR, CDR2 SFDVKD. The CDR3 loop spans 16 amino acids. The CDR3 coding sequence is TGTGCCACCAGTGATCCCTGGAGCTCTGGGGCCAACGTCCTGACTTTC. Its translation: CATSDPWSSGANVLTF.

This clonotype was counted between two and nine times. This chain links TRBV20-1 with TRBJ2-7; no clear D gene. Germline V CDR1 and CDR2: DFQATT, SNEGSKA (reference sequence). The CDR3 length is 10 residues. The V gene lost 3 bases and the J gene lost 6 bases, with 6 bases spanning the gap. The CDR3 DNA reads TGCAGTGCTAGCACCCTCGAGCAGTACTTC. It is translated as CSASTLEQYF.

V usage is TRBV6-6 and J usage is TRBJ2-7; the match to TRBD1 covers 7 bases. The germline V gene has CDR1 MNHNY and CDR2 SVGAGI (reference sequence). There are 14 residues in the CDR3. Germline trimming cut 7 bases from V and 4 bases from J; bases unmatched to any gene: 10. CDR3 sequence (DNA): TGTGCCAGCACTCGACGTGACAGGGCATACGAGCAGTACTTC. Translating gives CASTRRDRAYEQYF.

The chain joins TRBV15 to TRBJ2-7; D uncertain. Per the germline V gene, CDR1 is LNHNV and CDR2 is YYDKDF (reference sequence). V lost 1 base, J lost 0 bases, and 10 bases lay in between. CDR3 length: 15 residues. DNA for the CDR3: TGTGCCACCAGCAGAGGAAAGTCACCCTCCTACGAGCAGTACTTC. Its protein is CATSRGKSPSYEQYF.

The chain combines TRBV28 with TRBJ1-2; 9 bases fit TRBD1. Germline-derived CDR1 and CDR2 are MDHEN and SYDVKM. The CDR3 covers 15 residues. Germline trimming cut 7 bases from V and 5 bases from J; bases unmatched to any gene: 11. CDR3 nucleotides: TGTGCCAGCACCCCAGGGGACAGGGAAACGTATGGCTACACCTTC. Its translation: CASTPGDRETYGYTF.

This chain joins TRBV6-2 or TRBV6-3 and TRBJ2-1, with 11 bases matching TRBD1. Per the germline V gene, CDR1 is MNHEY and CDR2 is SVGEGT. The V and J ends lost 2 bases and 5 bases, in that order; junction bases with no gene match: 2. This CDR3 comprises 15 residues. The CDR3 DNA is TGTGCCAGCAGTTACGGGACAGGGGGGAACAATGAGCAGTTCTTC. It codes for CASSYGTGGNNEQFF.

This clonotype occurred once. The genes are TRBV20-1 and TRBJ1-5; D unresolved. In germline, CDR1 is DFQATT, CDR2 SNEGSKA (reference sequence). The germline V and J ends were trimmed by 0 bases and 7 bases, with 10 bases remaining between them. This CDR3 is 13 amino acids long. Written as DNA, the CDR3 is TGCAGTGCTAGAGATAGGTTGGCCCAGCCCCAGCATTTT. As protein: CSARDRLAQPQHF.

The genes are TRBV12-3 or TRBV12-4 and TRBJ1-2; 7 bases align to TRBD1. CDR3 length: 15 residues. The trim removed 2 bases at V and 3 bases at J, leaving 6 bases unmatched. The CDR3: CASSLTRTGYYGYTF. CDR3 DNA sequence: TGTGCCAGCAGTTTAACTCGGACAGGTTACTATGGCTACACCTTC.

The chain has TRBV2 and TRBJ2-7, with 8 bases fitting TRBD2. The J call may be mistaken, given a closer DNA end match to TRBJ2-5. The V gene's germline CDR1 is SNHLY and CDR2 FYNNEI. The length of the CDR3 is 17 residues. CDR3 bases: TGTGCTGCCAGCGTATCCGGACGGGGGGGCCCCGGTTGGACCCAGTACTTC. The encoded protein is CAASVSGRGGPGWTQYF.

The chain combines TRBV7-2 with TRBJ2-1; D remains ambiguous. This CDR3 region has 13 residues. With 3 bases removed from V and 8 bases from J, the gap between germline ends came to 11 bases. Germline V gene sequence: CDR1 SGHTA, CDR2 FQGNSA. In nucleotides, the CDR3 is TGTGCCAGCAGCTTTCGGCGTATCGATGAGCAGTTCTTC. This codes for CASSFRRIDEQFF.

The chain uses TRBV7-2 and TRBJ2-3; the match to TRBD1 covers 12 bases. The CDR3 is 16 amino acids. With 5 bases clipped from V and 4 bases from J, the junction kept 7 bases outside the gene matches. Germline CDR1 and CDR2: SGHTA and FQGNSA. The CDR3 here is CASSSLGDRGPDTQYF. CDR3 DNA: TGTGCCAGCAGCAGCCTGGGGGACAGGGGGCCAGATACGCAGTATTTT.